This T cell receptor beta chain was documented in a study of graft-versus-host responses after intestinal transplantation. On the study more broadly: Multivisceral, liver-intestinal, or isolated intestinal grafts went to recipients. Uniformly, recipients were administered anti-thymocyte globulin induction with subsequent tacrolimus and steroids for about 3 years. Findings of the study overall: Investigators detected GvH clones in recipient marrow, with some emerging earlier in ileum or blood. Association was observed between peak circulating GvH clone levels and early post-transplant HvG declines.

Details on this clone: Its matching antigen is unknown.

TCRdb's copy holds only in-frame clones and misses some; the assay was immunoSEQ multiplex PCR. The sample has some 86,000 clones, about 90% seen once. This CDR3 comprises 15 residues. The ends lost 7 bases at V and 5 bases at J; junction bases unmatched: 13. CDR1 is SNHLY and CDR2 is FYNNEI in the germline V gene. The V gene is TRBV2, the J gene TRBJ2-7, with TRBD1 identical over 8 bases. The receptor was isolated from a human donor who received an intestinal transplant. Sequenced here: unstimulated CD8+ T cells sorted from spleen or lymph node cells, sampled before intestinal transplant. The DNA of the CDR3 is TGTGCCAGCACACCACAGACAGGGGTGGGCAACGAGCAGTACTTC. Its protein product is CASTPQTGVGNEQYF.